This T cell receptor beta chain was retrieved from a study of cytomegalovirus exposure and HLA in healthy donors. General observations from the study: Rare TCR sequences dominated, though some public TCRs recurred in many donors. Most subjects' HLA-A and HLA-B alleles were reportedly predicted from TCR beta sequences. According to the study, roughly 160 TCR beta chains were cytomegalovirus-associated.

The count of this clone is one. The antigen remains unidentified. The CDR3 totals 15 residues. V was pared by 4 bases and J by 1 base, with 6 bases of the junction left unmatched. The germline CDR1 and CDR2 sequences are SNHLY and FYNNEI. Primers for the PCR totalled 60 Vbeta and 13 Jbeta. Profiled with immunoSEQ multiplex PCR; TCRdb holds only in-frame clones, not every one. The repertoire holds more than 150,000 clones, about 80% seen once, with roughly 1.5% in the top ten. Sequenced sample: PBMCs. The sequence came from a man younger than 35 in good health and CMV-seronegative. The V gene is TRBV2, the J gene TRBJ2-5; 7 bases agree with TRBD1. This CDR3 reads CASSVGDRAQETQYF. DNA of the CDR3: TGTGCCAGCAGTGTTGGAGACAGGGCCCAAGAGACCCAGTACTTC.